This TCR beta chain is from a study of shared clonotypes between healthy human individuals (TCRdb year 2020). With regard to the full study: A few men and two women, aged 18 to 49 years, made up the cohort. The study deeply sequenced blood TCR repertoires of several healthy adults to estimate repertoire size and the extent of clonotype sharing between individuals. To increase sequencing depth and limit assay-specific biases, TCR repertoire library preparation and sequencing were carried out by different laboratories using diverse techniques. For each donor, CD4 naive and CD4 memory were each given three plates, CD8 naive was given two plates, and CD8 memory was given one plate. Per donor, leukapheresis produced somewhere between about 0.94 and 9.5 billion PBMCs. Summary of the overall study and its limitations: Across a handful of donors, about 5.2% of naive CD4, approximately 3.6% of naive CD8, about 2.3% of memory CD4, and over 0.35% of memory CD8 clonotypes were shared. Sampling was restricted to blood, and TCR repertoires in tissue are likely to differ from TCR repertoires in blood. Higher generation probabilities were observed for clonotypes shared by all four sorted-subset donors than for non-shared clonotypes. Rarefaction of sorted-subset datasets indicated incomplete sequencing despite the large sequencing depth. Estimated clonotype richness was generally larger for naive than for memory subsets. Because the study included a small number of donors, the genetic and exposure-history diversity represented was limited. Pairwise subsampling indicated that sequencing depth was expected to affect the degree of clonotype sharing among donors.

V drops 6 bases and J drops 7 bases, leaving 18 bases in between. Taken from cysteine to phenylalanine, the CDR3 has 14 residues. This entry keeps only the CDR3 DNA: 42 bases, framed from base 1. CDR1 and CDR2 are drawn from the germline V gene: SGHTA, FQGNSA. Using the deep immunoSEQ assay, TCR CDR3 regions were amplified from genomic DNA by multiplex PCR. Extracted genomic DNA from each cell subset was spread evenly across all wells of several immunoSEQ 96-well plates, with each plate serving as a replicate. For sorted subsets, 150 to 250 ng genomic DNA, equal to 30,000 to 35,000 T cell genomes, was loaded into each replicate PCR. Purified libraries were quantified with a Qubit 3.0 fluorometer, sized on a Bioanalyzer 2100, and re-quantified with the KAPA Library Quantification kit. Every immunoSEQ 96-well plate was sequenced on a separate single-read 150-cycle Illumina NextSeq 550 flow cell. The authors processed their data as follows. Because the immunoSEQ output included only junctional sequences and no quality scores, the filtering could not be the same as the filtering used for full-length reads. Sequences were annotated with PyIR, a Python wrapper for IgBLAST v1.9, and V/J genes and CDR3 were assigned using IMGT germline references. Reads were filtered out if the reads had weak V/J assignments (E-value above 1e-6), no CDR3, stop codons, out-of-frame junctions, or ambiguous translated residues. V3J clonotypes were defined by identical inferred V gene, J gene, and CDR3 amino acid sequence. Percentage overlap between repertoires was calculated by dividing the number of shared unique clonotypes by the size of the smaller repertoire. RTK rarefaction, the Chao1 estimator, and Recon v2.1 estimates of unobserved clonotypes were used to assess repertoire richness. OLGA was used to compute generation probabilities for all TCRbeta clonotypes that the gDNA method yielded from a handful of donors. Entries here come from immuneACCESS through TCRdb and include only in-frame sequences with V and J called. Some clones fail to appear in such tables; in the studies checked, an unresolved V gene covers under half of the shortfall, and the cause of the remainder is unknown. V and J calls and clone size are given by that table; D and trimming were obtained from the DNA. The sample table records around 1,100,000 clones; around 77% of these occur just once. The top ten clones comprise over 0.8% of the sample.

About this clone itself: The antigen it recognizes is unknown. Base qualities are not recorded, but no much larger clone differs from it by a single base.

The donors were healthy, HIV-negative adults with no recently reported acute infections or vaccinations. Every donor was a Caucasian adult living in Nashville, Tennessee, USA. CD4+ T cells were enriched through magnetic negative selection, after which naive cells were positively selected on CD45RA and the remaining negative fraction served as the memory subset. Blood was collected by leukapheresis, and PBMCs were isolated by Ficoll-Histopaque density gradient centrifugation and then cryopreserved in liquid nitrogen vapor phase. Analytical flow cytometry was used to check the purity and quantity of every magnetically sorted T cell population. Genomic DNA was isolated from each sorted fraction and quantified by UV absorbance on a Nanodrop 2000c.

Sequencing input: memory CD4+ T cells from PBMCs. The sample's cell subset or site label, in plain terms: CD45RA-negative fraction. This sequence originates from a man between 18 and 35 years old in good health. Some clones in this sample may be carry-over from other donors' samples. The sequence joins TRBV7-2 to TRBJ1-2; no D segment can be confidently identified. This receptor carries the CDR3 CASSPPLAAFGYTF. The DNA reads TGTGCCAGCAGTCCCCCTCTGGCGGCGTTTGGCTACACCTTC.